Listed here is a single T cell receptor beta chain. The antigen is not known. Other DNA sequences in the same sample also yield this CDR3. This entry is derived from a study of cytomegalovirus exposure and HLA in healthy donors. Study-wide results and limits: It was confirmed in vitro that a few of the CMV-associated chains were specific for CMV antigens.

This CDR3 is 18 amino acids long. From germline, CDR1 is MRHNA and CDR2 SNTAGT. The V segment lost 7 bases and the J segment 0 bases; nucleotides outside the gene matches: 14. PCR was performed using 60 Vbeta and 13 Jbeta primers. The protocol was immunoSEQ multiplex PCR, while the TCRdb copy is restricted to in-frame clones and leaves out a portion. The sample has over 100,000 clones; 78% are singletons. This sequence joins TRBV6-4 and TRBJ2-3, with 9 bases fitting TRBD2. The sample taken for sequencing was PBMCs. This TCR came from a woman aged 40 to 49 in good health and CMV-seronegative. CDR3 region: CASNSRLAGYSSTDTQYF. CDR3 DNA sequence: TGTGCCAGCAATAGTAGGCTAGCGGGGTACTCTAGCACAGATACGCAGTATTTT.